This T cell receptor beta chain was profiled in a study of cytomegalovirus exposure and HLA in healthy donors. 13 Jbeta primers and 60 Vbeta primers were used for the PCR. TCRdb's copy holds only in-frame clones and misses some; the assay was immunoSEQ multiplex PCR. The sample consists of approximately 130,000 clones, less than 85% of them appearing once. Trimming at V came to 6 bases and at J to 1 base, leaving 8 bases not matched to a gene. The CDR3 consists of 15 residues. Germline V gives CDR1 LNHDA, CDR2 SQIVND (reference sequence). J is TRBJ2-7 and V is TRBV19; TRBD2 matches at 8 bases. The sample consisted of PBMCs. This receptor was taken from a man aged 40-55 years in good health and CMV-seronegative. The CDR3 sequence is CASRPTGGSSYEQYF. CDR3 coding DNA: TGTGCCAGTAGACCAACGGGGGGGAGTTCCTACGAGCAGTACTTC.